Below, 11 T cell receptor beta chains from the same sample are listed, as sequenced in a study of T-cell memory formation after mild COVID-19. TCRdb reanalysed the 5' RACE reads using MiXCR and keeps one entry per CDR3 protein. This sample has 380,000 or so distinct CDR3 sequences, with around 15% found just once. Material for sequencing was PBMCs or a T cell subset sorted from them (not recorded which). These receptors all stem from a man younger than 35 who had mild COVID-19 (a few samples of this study predate the infection). Cell type and time point are not known.

The sample holds a few counts of this clonotype. In DNA form, the CDR3 reads TGCAGCGTTGAACTTGCCAGCCCAGGGGCCCAGTACTTC. Translating gives CSVELASPGAQYF. The chain employs TRBV29-1 and TRBJ2-5; a possible D gene is TRBD1 (6 bases). The CDR3 consists of 13 residues. Germline V lookup: CDR1 SQVTM, CDR2 ANQGSEA. Trimming left V 2 bases short and J 9 bases short, with 16 bases between.

This clonotype came up a few times. This chain links TRBV7-8 with TRBJ2-5; the D gene is possibly TRBD2 (6 bases). The CDR3 totals 18 residues. Per the germline V gene, CDR1 is SGHVS and CDR2 is FQNEAQ. V lost 0 bases and J 0 bases, leaving 17 bases between the germline ends. CDR3 DNA: TGTGCCAGCAGCTTAGCGGTTGCGACGGGGGAGTACCAAGAGACCCAGTACTTC. This codes for CASSLAVATGEYQETQYF.

This clonotype was observed at least ten times. V and J are TRBV19 and TRBJ1-1; TRBD1 aligns across 9 bases. The ends lost 6 bases at V and 1 base at J; junction bases unmatched: 6. CDR3 length: 15 residues. Germline values: CDR1 LNHDA, CDR2 SQIVND (reference sequence). CDR3 sequence: CASSRPDRGNTEAFF. The CDR3 DNA follows: TGTGCCAGTAGCAGACCGGACAGGGGGAACACTGAAGCTTTCTTT.

CDR3: CSASGTGANQPQHF. The CDR3 DNA reads as TGCAGTGCTTCCGGGACAGGGGCCAATCAGCCCCAGCATTTT. This chain connects TRBV20-1 to TRBJ1-5, with 10 bases identical to TRBD1. Germline V gene sequence: CDR1 DFQATT, CDR2 SNEGSKA (reference sequence). There are 14 residues in the CDR3. V was clipped by 5 bases and J by 3 bases; unmatched bases: 4.

Ten or more counts support this clonotype. The chain employs TRBV12-3 or TRBV12-4 and TRBJ2-1; TRBD2 matches at 7 bases. V shed 6 bases and J 4 bases; nucleotides not matched to a gene: 6. CDR3 length equals 14 residues. CDR3 loop: CASSPGLLYNEQFF. The CDR3 DNA reads TGTGCCAGCAGCCCGGGACTACTGTACAATGAGCAGTTCTTC.

By share, this clonotype ranks as medium-sized. The rearrangement links TRBV13 to TRBJ2-7, with 12 bases fitting TRBD2. This CDR3 region has 19 residues. CDR1 PRHDT and CDR2 FYEKMQ come from the germline V gene (reference sequence). Trimming took 5 bases from V and 1 from J; bases not matched to a gene: 15. Here the CDR3 DNA reads TGTGCCAGCAGCCCAAAGACCTCTAGCGGGGGGGCCCGGTCCTACGAGCAGTACTTC. Encoded protein: CASSPKTSSGGARSYEQYF.

This clonotype showed up just a few times. The chain links TRBV10-3 to TRBJ1-5, with a weak D call TRBD1 (5 bases). The germline V and J ends were trimmed by 3 bases and 9 bases, with 12 bases remaining between them. Per germline, CDR1 ENHRY and CDR2 SYGVKD. The CDR3 covers 13 residues. The CDR3 DNA reads as TGTGCCATCAGTGACCCAGGGAAATGGCCCCAGCATTTT. As protein: CAISDPGKWPQHF.

A few counts support this clonotype. The V gene is TRBV10-3, the J gene TRBJ2-4; TRBD1 might be the D (6 bases). Germline CDR1 reads ENHRY; CDR2 reads SYGVKD. The length of the CDR3 is 12 residues. The germline V and J ends were trimmed by 3 bases and 8 bases, with 8 bases remaining between them. DNA of the CDR3: TGTGCCATCAGTGAACAGGGCGACATTCAGTACTTC. It is translated as CAISEQGDIQYF.

In its sample, this clonotype was seen a few times. The chain uses TRBV7-3 and TRBJ2-3, with D perhaps TRBD2 (6 bases). Per germline, CDR1 SGHTA and CDR2 FQGTGA. This CDR3 has 13 residues. Trimming cost V 6 bases and J 10 bases, with 17 bases left between them. The CDR3: CASRKLGTAPQYF. The CDR3 bases are TGTGCCAGCAGAAAGCTAGGGACTGCGCCGCAGTATTTT.

J is TRBJ2-2 and V is TRBV7-6, with D possibly called TRBD1 or TRBD2 (5 bases each). Germline lookup yields CDR1 SGHVS and CDR2 FNYEAQ. Trimming left V 5 bases short and J 0 bases short, with 19 bases between. CDR3 length equals 18 residues. This CDR3 is CASSIIGSGLPNTGELFF. CDR3 DNA: TGTGCCAGCAGCATAATAGGATCGGGGCTACCGAACACCGGGGAGCTGTTTTTT.

This chain connects TRBV10-2 to TRBJ2-7; D may match TRBD1 or TRBD2 (6 bases each). The CDR3 consists of 12 residues. Germline assignment: CDR1 WSHSY and CDR2 SAAADI. The V gene lost 7 bases and the J gene lost 2 bases, with 9 bases spanning the gap. The CDR3 DNA sequence: TGCGCCAGCAACGGGGGCGCCTACGAGCAGTACTTC. Amino acids: CASNGGAYEQYF.